This entry lists 13 T cell receptor beta chains sequenced from one sample in a study of cytomegalovirus exposure and HLA in healthy donors. Vbeta (60) and Jbeta (13) primers were used in the PCR. Method: immunoSEQ multiplex PCR; TCRdb's copy keeps in-frame clones and lacks some. The sample lists roughly 82,000 clones; around four fifths were seen once. Sequencing was done on a sample of PBMCs. These receptors came from a woman aged 45-65 years in good health and CMV-seropositive.

This chain uses TRBV7-9 with TRBJ2-1, with 7 bases identical to TRBD2. CDR1 and CDR2 (germline): SEHNR, FQNEAQ (reference sequence). The CDR3 runs to 12 residues. J was trimmed by 8 bases and V by 8 bases; bases with no gene match: 6. CDR3 amino acids: CASALAAHEQFF. CDR3 nucleotides: TGTGCCAGCGCCCTAGCGGCCCATGAGCAGTTCTTC.

The chain has TRBV13 and TRBJ1-2, with TRBD1 matching over 7 bases. This CDR3 region has 15 residues. Germline CDR1 is PRHDT and CDR2 is FYEKMQ (reference sequence). V was pared by 0 bases and J by 2 bases, with 3 bases of the junction left unmatched. CDR3 nucleotide sequence: TGTGCCAGCAGCTTAGGGTCGACAGGGAACTATGGCTACACCTTC. Amino acid sequence: CASSLGSTGNYGYTF.

This clone was recorded only once. V is TRBV7-9 and J is TRBJ2-3; 7 bases line up with TRBD1. Trimming removed 10 bases from V and 7 bases from J; junction bases left unmatched: 17. CDR1 is SEHNR, CDR2 FQNEAQ, per germline (reference sequence). The CDR3 has 15 residues. CDR3 nucleotide sequence: TGTGCCACCAAGCCACCGGGACAGACCGCCAATACGCAGTATTTT. Translating gives CATKPPGQTANTQYF.

V and J are TRBV27 and TRBJ1-5; D possibly corresponds to TRBD1 (5 bases). V was clipped by 5 bases and J by 6 bases, with 17 bases between them. The CDR3 spans 15 residues. CDR1 and CDR2 (germline): MNHEY, SMNVEV (reference sequence). This CDR3 reads CASSPSGNRIQPQHF. Written as DNA, the CDR3 is TGTGCCAGCAGTCCTTCAGGGAATCGCATTCAGCCCCAGCATTTT.

Turning to this clone: The junction departs from germline at one end; a sequencing error may be responsible. The sample carries other DNA sequences with the same CDR3. The chain carries TRBV19 and TRBJ2-6; possibly TRBD1 for D (6 bases). Germline CDR1 reads LNHDA; CDR2 reads SQIVND (reference sequence). The CDR3 is made up of 20 amino acids. As DNA, the CDR3 is TGTGCCAGTAGTAACTACAACCCTGACAGGCCCGCGCGTGGGTCCAACGTCCTGACTTTC. Translation gives CASSNYNPDRPARGSNVLTF.

The genes are TRBV18 and TRBJ2-7; D is uncertain. The CDR3 loop spans 15 amino acids. V was shortened by 1 base and J by 5 bases, with 15 bases between the two germline ends. CDR1 KGHSH and CDR2 LQKENI come from the germline V gene. This chain's CDR3 is CASSPLAAASDEQYF. DNA of the CDR3: TGTGCCAGCTCACCACTCGCGGCGGCCTCTGACGAGCAGTACTTC. Full variable domain (outside the CDR3, taken from reference TRBV18 and TRBJ2-7): NAGVMQNPRHLVRRRGQEARLRCSPMKGHSHVYWYRQLPEEGLKFMVYLQKENIIDESGMPKERFSAEFPKEGPSILRIQQVVRGDSAAYFCASSPLAAASDEQYFGPGTRLTVT.

V is TRBV30 and J is TRBJ2-3; D possibly corresponds to TRBD2 (6 bases). The germline V and J ends were trimmed by 0 bases and 6 bases, with 22 bases remaining between them. The CDR3 runs 17 residues. CDR1 and CDR2 (germline): GTSNPN, SVGIG (reference sequence). The CDR3 spells CAWSVRLAVPARDTQYF. Here the CDR3 DNA reads TGTGCCTGGAGTGTACGGTTAGCGGTCCCCGCGAGGGATACGCAGTATTTT.

The chain links TRBV7-6 to TRBJ2-7; the match to TRBD1 covers 8 bases. The CDR3 loop spans 15 amino acids. Germline CDR1 reads SGHVS; CDR2 reads FNYEAQ. Trimming cost V 6 bases and J 0 bases; bases outside gene matches: 7. The CDR3 DNA is TGTGCCAGCAGACCCGGGACAGGATCCTCCTACGAGCAGTACTTC. Translating gives CASRPGTGSSYEQYF.

The chain uses TRBV9 and TRBJ1-3; TRBD1 matches at 10 bases. The CDR3 sequence is 16 residues long. The germline V gene has CDR1 SGDLS and CDR2 YYNGEE. The junction had 5 bases not matched to a gene; V was cut back by 3 bases and J by 2 bases. CDR3 DNA sequence: TGTGCCAGCAGCGGACGGGACAGGGGCCCTGGAAACACCATATATTTT. Encoded protein: CASSGRDRGPGNTIYF.

This clone has just one count. The V gene is TRBV19, the J gene TRBJ1-4; D is undetermined. This CDR3 is built from 13 residues. The V gene's germline CDR1 is LNHDA and CDR2 SQIVND (reference sequence). V was shortened by 11 bases and J by 4 bases, with 14 bases between the two germline ends. Here the CDR3 DNA reads TGTGCCTCCCTGGAGCCATTTAATGAAAAACTGTTTTTT. Translating it yields CASLEPFNEKLFF.

As concerns this clone: At one end the junction does not follow the germline gene, possibly because of a read error. The rearrangement uses TRBV30 and TRBJ1-5, with TRBD1 matching over 10 bases. Germline V lookup: CDR1 GTSNPN, CDR2 SVGIG (reference sequence). The CDR3 consists of 15 residues. In DNA, the CDR3 is TGTGCCTGGAGTGGGGACAGGGGTGGCAATCAGCCCCAGAATTTT. This translates into CAWSGDRGGNQPQNF.

The chain is built from TRBV27 and TRBJ2-5; D not certain. CDR3 size: 14 residues. V lost 3 bases to trimming and J lost 0 bases, with 8 bases between them. Germline CDR1 is MNHEY and CDR2 is SMNVEV (reference sequence). The CDR3 DNA reads TGTGCCAGCAGTTTTCTAAGCGACCAAGAGACCCAGTACTTC. This encodes CASSFLSDQETQYF.

This rearrangement joins TRBV2 to TRBJ1-5, with 8 positions matching TRBD1. This CDR3 has 16 residues. The germline V gene encodes CDR1 SNHLY and CDR2 FYNNEI. The V segment lost 3 bases and the J segment 4 bases; nucleotides outside the gene matches: 8. The CDR3: CASSDHGTGGNQPQHF. In nucleotides, the CDR3 is TGTGCCAGCAGTGACCACGGGACAGGTGGTAATCAGCCCCAGCATTTT. Supplemented by reference TRBV2 and TRBJ1-5, the full variable domain reads EPEVTQTPSHQVTQMGQEVILRCVPISNHLYFYWYRQILGQKVEFLVSFYNNEISEKSEIFDDQFSVERPDGSNFTLKIRSTKLEDSAMYFCASSDHGTGGNQPQHFGDGTRLSIL.